Sequencing of this T cell receptor beta chain was carried out in a study of OX40 agonist ivuxolimab in advanced cancers. Libraries were prepared by immunoSEQ multiplex PCR; TCRdb keeps only in-frame clonotypes and omits some of them. This table holds approximately 70,000 clones, just over 90% found once. The CDR3 spans 12 residues. Germline V gene sequence: CDR1 MDHEN, CDR2 SYDVKM. V lost 7 bases, J lost 7 bases, and 8 bases lay in between. The sample was CD4+ or CD8+ T cells sorted from blood, taken in a trial of the OX40 agonist ivuxolimab. This TCR was sampled from an adult with an advanced solid tumor such as melanoma, head and neck, liver or kidney cancer. The chain employs TRBV28 and TRBJ1-6; possibly TRBD1 for D (6 bases). DNA for the CDR3: TGTGCCAGCACCGGGGGCAATTCACCCCTCCACTTT. It codes for CASTGGNSPLHF.